One and the same sample provided the 8 T cell receptor beta chains below, sequenced in a study of cytomegalovirus exposure and HLA in healthy donors. Both 60 Vbeta primers and 13 Jbeta primers went into the PCR. Method: immunoSEQ multiplex PCR; TCRdb's copy keeps in-frame clones and lacks some. The sample includes roughly 100,000 clones, roughly four fifths of them seen just once. The sample taken for sequencing was PBMCs. These receptors all stem from a man aged 30 to 45 in good health and CMV-seropositive.

The CDR3 here is CASPPAGGLATNNEQFF. The CDR3 DNA sequence: TGTGCCAGCCCGCCGGCGGGGGGACTAGCGACTAACAATGAGCAGTTCTTC. The chain links TRBV28 to TRBJ2-1; 10 bases fit TRBD2. V shed 8 bases, J shed 5 bases, and the junction held 15 bases outside the gene matches. The CDR3 loop spans 17 amino acids. Germline CDR1 reads MDHEN; CDR2 reads SYDVKM.

This clone appeared a few times. V gene TRBV10-3 combines with J gene TRBJ1-2; a possible D gene is TRBD1 (6 bases). The CDR3 covers 13 residues. The V end lost 7 bases, the J end lost 3 bases, and 12 bases lay between the germline ends. The germline CDR1 and CDR2 sequences are ENHRY and SYGVKD. This CDR3 reads CAITRGADYGYTF. Here the CDR3 DNA reads TGTGCCATCACACGGGGGGCTGACTATGGCTACACCTTC.

This clone appeared once. The V and J genes are TRBV19 and TRBJ1-2; TRBD1 might be the D (5 bases). The germline V gene has CDR1 LNHDA and CDR2 SQIVND (reference sequence). CDR3 length: 12 amino acids. V lost 5 bases to trimming and J lost 9 bases, with 13 bases between them. The chain's CDR3 is CASSLAGLRYTF. Here the CDR3 DNA reads TGTGCCAGTAGTTTGGCAGGGCTGCGCTACACCTTC.

The genes are TRBV5-6 and TRBJ2-1; D possibly corresponds to TRBD2 (6 bases). CDR1 SGHDT and CDR2 YYEEEE come from the germline V gene. The CDR3 has 13 amino acids. Trimming shortened V by 8 bases and J by 1 base, and 10 bases separated the two germline ends. The CDR3 here is CASGRDSYNEQFF. CDR3 coding DNA: TGTGCCAGTGGGCGGGATTCCTACAATGAGCAGTTCTTC. Using reference TRBV5-6 and TRBJ2-1 for the parts outside the CDR3, the full variable domain is DAGVTQSPTHLIKTRGQQVTLRCSPKSGHDTVSWYQQALGQGPQFIFQYYEEEERQRGNFPDRFSGHQFPNYSSELNVNALLLGDSALYLCASGRDSYNEQFFGPGTRLTVL.

The rearrangement uses TRBV19 and TRBJ2-1, with 8 bases that match TRBD2. The CDR3 has 14 amino acids. Germline V gene sequence: CDR1 LNHDA, CDR2 SQIVND (reference sequence). The ends lost 1 base at V and 7 bases at J; junction bases unmatched: 3. CDR3 coding DNA: TGTGCCAGTAGTATAGGGCCGGGAGGGAATGAGCAGTTCTTC. As protein: CASSIGPGGNEQFF.

The CDR3 here is CASRGTATSTDTQYF. The CDR3, as DNA: TGTGCCAGCAGGGGGACAGCAACAAGCACAGATACGCAGTATTTT. V usage is TRBV5-5 and J usage is TRBJ2-3; 7 bases agree with TRBD1. This CDR3 has 15 residues. V trimming: 5 bases; J trimming: 0 bases; junction bases outside the gene matches: 6. CDR1 is SGHKS and CDR2 is YYEKEE in the germline V gene (reference sequence).

The chain carries TRBV7-2 and TRBJ1-1; D ambiguous. There are 14 residues in the CDR3. From germline, CDR1 is SGHTA and CDR2 FQGNSA. V lost 1 base to trimming and J lost 12 bases, with 18 bases between them. For the CDR3, the DNA is TGTGCCAGCAGCTTAGTCGGGGTCCCCCGGGCGACTTTCTTT. Translating it yields CASSLVGVPRATFF.

In this sample, this clone turned up many times. This chain connects TRBV15 to TRBJ1-3; D might be TRBD1 (5 bases). Germline CDR1 reads LNHNV; CDR2 reads YYDKDF (reference sequence). V was shortened by 9 bases and J by 1 base, with 13 bases between the two germline ends. The CDR3 totals 14 residues. CDR3 residues: CATSNGQSGNTIYF. CDR3 DNA: TGTGCCACATCCAATGGACAATCTGGAAACACCATATATTTT.